In its sample, the clone carrying this TCR beta chain was seen a few times. The target antigen is unknown. Using its own MiXCR run on the PCR reads, TCRdb lists one record per CDR3 protein. The table records around 470,000 distinct CDR3 sequences, about 20% of them present only once. The data originate from a study of molecular identifiers for immune sequencing clone quantification. The V and J ends lost 5 bases and 6 bases, in that order; junction bases with no gene match: 13. The germline V gene has CDR1 MNHEY and CDR2 SMNVEV (reference sequence). This CDR3 has 16 residues. Study observations and caveats: Beyond 20 RNA copies, clones held over 99% of effector molecules, compared with under 1% in naive cells.

Material: naive CD8+ T cells from blood, with Jurkat cell RNA spiked in. Subset denoted: FACS-sorted CD8+CD4-CCR7+CD45RA+ naive T cells. This TCR came from a human donor in good health. Some libraries in this study had Jurkat cell RNA spiked in. The chain uses TRBV27 and TRBJ1-5, with 7 positions matching TRBD1. The CDR3 bases are TGTGCCAGCAGTAACAACAGGGGTTCCAGTGGTCAGCCCCAGCATTTT. This encodes CASSNNRGSSGQPQHF.